The 9 T cell receptor beta chains given below trace back to one sample, sequenced in a study of control samples from healthy donors and cancer patients. Method: immunoSEQ multiplex PCR; TCRdb's copy keeps in-frame clones and lacks some. The sample has approximately 94,000 clones, roughly 90% seen once. Sequenced material: blood. The origin of the receptors is a woman between 45 and 65 years old in good health.

The genes are TRBV24-1 and TRBJ2-1, with 7 nucleotides matching TRBD2. J was trimmed by 0 bases and V by 5 bases; bases with no gene match: 6. Germline V CDR1 and CDR2: KGHDR, SFDVKD. The CDR3 totals 16 residues. The CDR3 region has the DNA TGTGCCACCAGTGGAAATCGCGGGAGCTCCTACAATGAGCAGTTCTTC. Amino acid sequence: CATSGNRGSSYNEQFF.

This chain uses TRBV9 with TRBJ2-1; D remains ambiguous. The germline gives CDR1 SGDLS, CDR2 YYNGEE. The CDR3 totals 14 residues. V lost 4 bases, J lost 7 bases, and 15 bases lay in between. The CDR3 DNA is TGTGCCAGCAGCCACCTGTCGTATTCTAATGAGCAGTTCTTC. This codes for CASSHLSYSNEQFF.

V and J are TRBV6-5 and TRBJ1-6; possible D gene TRBD1, 6 bases. The V gene's germline CDR1 is MNHEY and CDR2 SVGAGI. Trimming left V 8 bases short and J 6 bases short, with 8 bases between. This CDR3 spans 12 amino acids. The CDR3 protein is CASGQFNSPLHF. CDR3 nucleotide sequence: TGTGCCAGCGGACAGTTTAATTCACCCCTCCACTTT.

The rearrangement uses TRBV7-2 and TRBJ2-3; 10 bases are shared with TRBD2. CDR3 length: 15 amino acids. The V and J ends lost 2 bases and 6 bases, in that order; junction bases with no gene match: 5. From germline, CDR1 is SGHTA and CDR2 FQGNSA. This CDR3 is CASSLTTSGYDTQYF. CDR3 DNA sequence: TGTGCCAGCAGCTTAACGACTAGCGGGTATGATACGCAGTATTTT. The entire variable domain, with the rest obtained from reference TRBV7-2 and TRBJ2-3, is as follows: GAGVSQSPSNKVTEKGKDVELRCDPISGHTALYWYRQSLGQGLEFLIYFQGNSAPDKSGLPSDRFSAERTGGSVSTLTIQRTQQEDSAVYLCASSLTTSGYDTQYFGPGTRLTVL.

The chain has TRBV5-6 and TRBJ1-6; D is unclear. The length of the CDR3 is 15 residues. CDR1 and CDR2 (germline): SGHDT, YYEEEE. Deletions cut 0 bases from V and 3 bases from J, with 7 bases between. The CDR3 here is CASSLALNYNSPLHF. In nucleotides, the CDR3 is TGTGCCAGCAGCTTGGCCCTTAACTATAATTCACCCCTCCACTTT.

V gene TRBV7-6 combines with J gene TRBJ2-7, with D perhaps TRBD1 (6 bases). The V and J ends lost 5 bases and 5 bases respectively, with 22 bases between them. Germline-derived CDR1 and CDR2 are SGHVS and FNYEAQ. The CDR3 is 16 amino acids. Here the CDR3 reads CASSLRTAVFGDEQYF. CDR3 coding DNA: TGTGCCAGCAGCCTGCGGACAGCGGTCTTTGGGGACGAGCAGTACTTC. Variable domain in full (rest from reference TRBV7-6 and TRBJ2-7): GAGVSQSPRYKVTKRGQDVALRCDPISGHVSLYWYRQALGQGPEFLTYFNYEAQQDKSGLPNDRFSAERPEGSISTLTIQRTEQRDSAMYRCASSLRTAVFGDEQYFGPGTRLTVT.

The rearrangement uses TRBV12-1 and TRBJ2-2; TRBD2, the D gene given by the table, was not confirmed from the DNA. TRBV12-1 constitutes a pseudogene. The CDR3 totals 20 residues. The CDR3 region is CASSLPPGLAGELNTGELFF. CDR3 sequence (DNA): TGTGCCAGCAGCTTACCACCGGGACTAGCGGGAGAGTTGAACACCGGGGAGCTGTTTTTT.

The rearrangement uses TRBV12-3 or TRBV12-4 and TRBJ1-2, with D unresolved. The CDR3 extends over 12 amino acids. V was cut by 1 base and J by 8 bases, with 8 bases left in between. This CDR3 is CASSLEGLGYTF. CDR3 nucleotide sequence: TGTGCCAGCAGTTTAGAGGGTTTGGGCTACACCTTC.

The V call is TRBV9, the J call TRBJ2-7; possibly TRBD1 or TRBD2 for D (5 bases each). CDR1 and CDR2 from the germline V gene are SGDLS and YYNGEE. The V and J ends lost 0 bases and 4 bases respectively, with 11 bases between them. The CDR3 has 14 residues. CDR3 sequence reads: CASSVGWGFYEQYF. The CDR3 nucleotides are TGTGCCAGCAGCGTAGGTTGGGGGTTTTACGAGCAGTACTTC.